The 27 T cell receptor beta chains reported below all come from one sample, sequenced in a study of technical replicates of blood from several donors. Assay: immunoSEQ multiplex PCR; the TCRdb copy retains only in-frame clones and omits some. The sample lists 90,000 to 100,000 clones; approximately 94% were seen once. The sample taken for sequencing was T cells isolated from PBMCs. The receptors derive from a human donor in good health.

The chain couples TRBV10-2 to TRBJ2-7; weak D call: TRBD1 (6 bases). The V end lost 6 bases, the J end lost 5 bases, and 11 bases lay between the germline ends. Germline V gives CDR1 WSHSY, CDR2 SAAADI. This CDR3 has 12 amino acids. For the CDR3, the DNA is TGCGCCAGCAGACAGGGAATCCACGAGCAGTACTTC. Translating gives CASRQGIHEQYF.

The chain employs TRBV9 and TRBJ1-6; perhaps TRBD1 as D (5 bases). Per the germline V gene, CDR1 is SGDLS and CDR2 is YYNGEE. The CDR3 has 15 residues. The V end lost 0 bases, the J end lost 7 bases, and 11 bases lay between the germline ends. CDR3 residues: CASSVADRPNSPLHF. The DNA of the CDR3 is TGTGCCAGCAGCGTAGCTGACAGACCCAATTCACCCCTCCACTTT.

The count of this clone is one. The V and J genes are TRBV29-1 and TRBJ2-1, with 11 bases aligning to TRBD2. V lost 5 bases, J lost 4 bases, and 1 base stayed unmatched. The germline gives CDR1 SQVTM, CDR2 ANQGSEA. The CDR3 is 13 amino acids. This CDR3 reads CSVSSGRYNEQFF. CDR3 in DNA: TGCAGCGTTTCTAGCGGGAGGTACAATGAGCAGTTCTTC.

The gene calls are TRBV2 and TRBJ1-1; D unclear. The germline gives CDR1 SNHLY, CDR2 FYNNEI. The CDR3 runs 13 residues. V gave up 6 bases and J gave up 1 base, with 9 bases separating them. Written as DNA, the CDR3 is TGTGCCAGCAGAAGGGAGGGGAACACTGAAGCTTTCTTT. As protein: CASRREGNTEAFF.

The V call is TRBV7-6, the J call TRBJ2-2; D is perhaps TRBD1 (6 bases). Looked up from germline, CDR1 is SGHVS and CDR2 is FNYEAQ. This CDR3 is 16 amino acids long. V dropped 0 bases and J dropped 5 bases, with 13 bases sitting between them. The CDR3 DNA reads TGTGCCAGCAGCTTAGCTGGGGGCGCAGGGACCGGGGAGCTGTTTTTT. Translated, it gives CASSLAGGAGTGELFF. Together with reference TRBV7-6 and TRBJ2-2, the CDR3 gives the full variable domain: GAGVSQSPRYKVTKRGQDVALRCDPISGHVSLYWYRQALGQGPEFLTYFNYEAQQDKSGLPNDRFSAERPEGSISTLTIQRTEQRDSAMYRCASSLAGGAGTGELFFGEGSRLTVL.

CDR3 in DNA: TGCAGCGTTGTATCGGGGTTCTATGGCTACACCTTC. It encodes CSVVSGFYGYTF. The rearrangement links TRBV29-1 to TRBJ1-2; D uncertain. There are 12 residues in the CDR3. Germline CDR1 SQVTM, CDR2 ANQGSEA. Trimming cost V 4 bases and J 4 bases, with 10 bases left between them. The full variable domain, its missing parts supplied by reference TRBV29-1 and TRBJ1-2, is SAVISQKPSRDICQRGTSLTIQCQVDSQVTMMFWYRQQPGQSLTLIATANQGSEATYESGFVIDKFPISRPNLTFSTLTVSNMSPEDSSIYLCSVVSGFYGYTFGSGTRLTVV.

The chain uses TRBV4-2 and TRBJ2-5; D unresolved. Germline V gives CDR1 LGHNA, CDR2 YNFKEQ. The CDR3 is 12 amino acids. Trimming left V 0 bases short and J 8 bases short, with 7 bases between. CDR3 protein: CASSQEGQTQYF. The CDR3 coding sequence is TGTGCCAGCAGCCAAGAGGGCCAAACCCAGTACTTC.

The rearrangement links TRBV19 to TRBJ2-3; 12 nucleotides agree with TRBD2. V lost 5 bases, J lost 2 bases, and 11 bases stayed unmatched. The CDR3 length is 18 residues. The germline gives CDR1 LNHDA, CDR2 SQIVND (reference sequence). The CDR3 bases are TGTGCCAGTAGTGACTTGCTAGCGGGAGGGGATAACACAGATACGCAGTATTTT. This translates into CASSDLLAGGDNTDTQYF.

The V and J genes are TRBV11-2 and TRBJ2-1; TRBD1 agrees at 9 bases. J was trimmed by 6 bases and V by 5 bases; bases with no gene match: 5. CDR3 length equals 14 residues. CDR1 and CDR2 from the germline V gene are SGHAT and FQNNGV. The CDR3 region has the DNA TGTGCCAGCAGCGCGGGACAGGGACGCAATGAGCAGTTCTTC. It yields the protein CASSAGQGRNEQFF.

The V gene is TRBV15, the J gene TRBJ1-5, with no clear D. The CDR3 extends over 17 amino acids. CDR1 and CDR2 (germline): LNHNV, YYDKDF (reference sequence). V lost 4 bases, J lost 0 bases, and 16 bases lay in between. The DNA for the CDR3 is TGTGCCACCAGCACTCATAGACACGTTTATAGCAATCAGCCCCAGCATTTT. Translating gives CATSTHRHVYSNQPQHF.

The chain is built from TRBV5-1 and TRBJ2-1, with TRBD2 matching over 12 bases. CDR1 and CDR2 from the germline V gene are SGHRS and YFSETQ. Losses at the gene ends were 4 bases for V and 5 bases for J; bases not matched to a gene: 4. The CDR3 runs to 15 residues. Here the CDR3 DNA reads TGCGCCAGCAGCCCCACTAGCGGGGGGAACAATGAGCAGTTCTTC. Protein: CASSPTSGGNNEQFF. The entire variable domain, with the rest obtained from reference TRBV5-1 and TRBJ2-1, is as follows: KAGVTQTPRYLIKTRGQQVTLSCSPISGHRSVSWYQQTPGQGLQFLFEYFSETQRNKGNFPGRFSGRQFSNSRSEMNVSTLELGDSALYLCASSPTSGGNNEQFFGPGTRLTVL.

The V and J genes are TRBV5-8 and TRBJ2-7; 9 nucleotides line up with TRBD1. Germline CDR1 is SGHTS and CDR2 is YDEGEE. The V and J ends lost 5 bases and 12 bases, in that order; junction bases with no gene match: 12. The CDR3 has 13 residues. The DNA for the CDR3 is TGTGCCAGCAGATCCCCGGGGACAGGGAAGCCGTACTTC. Amino acids: CASRSPGTGKPYF.

J is TRBJ2-5 and V is TRBV11-3, with 7 bases identical to TRBD1. The V and J ends lost 3 bases and 2 bases, in that order; junction bases with no gene match: 12. CDR3 length equals 17 residues. The germline gives CDR1 SGHNT, CDR2 YENEEA. The CDR3 nucleotides read TGTGCCAGCAGCTTGGGTTTTGGGGACAGCTATCAAGAGACCCAGTACTTC. Its translation: CASSLGFGDSYQETQYF.

This chain links TRBV27 with TRBJ2-1, with 7 bases identical to TRBD2. This CDR3 has 16 residues. Trimming removed 0 bases from V and 4 bases from J; junction bases left unmatched: 6. Germline-derived CDR1 and CDR2 are MNHEY and SMNVEV (reference sequence). CDR3 region: CASSLSVSGSYNEQFF. The CDR3 DNA sequence: TGTGCCAGCAGTTTATCGGTTAGCGGGTCATACAATGAGCAGTTCTTC.

J is TRBJ2-3 and V is TRBV13; TRBD2 aligns across 10 bases. V lost 7 bases, J lost 5 bases, and 12 bases stayed unmatched. The CDR3 length is 16 residues. Germline CDR1 is PRHDT and CDR2 is FYEKMQ (reference sequence). CDR3 coding DNA: TGTGCCAGCACCTCTCGGTTCGGGACTAGCGTAGATACGCAGTATTTT. Amino acids: CASTSRFGTSVDTQYF.

The rearrangement uses TRBV7-9 and TRBJ2-6; 8 bases fit TRBD2. V gave up 2 bases and J gave up 3 bases; unmatched junction bases: 9. The V gene's germline CDR1 is SEHNR and CDR2 FQNEAQ (reference sequence). CDR3 length equals 18 residues. For the CDR3, the DNA is TGTGCCAGCAGCTTACTGTCGGGGGGGCAATTTGGGGCCAACGTCCTGACTTTC. It translates to CASSLLSGGQFGANVLTF.

This clone was counted a single time. The chain employs TRBV7-6 and TRBJ1-4; no firm D call. V dropped 0 bases and J dropped 0 bases, with 5 bases sitting between them. CDR1 and CDR2 from the germline V gene are SGHVS and FNYEAQ. The CDR3 is made up of 15 amino acids. The DNA for the CDR3 is TGTGCCAGCAGCTTAGCGGGAGCAACTAATGAAAAACTGTTTTTT. Translation gives CASSLAGATNEKLFF.

The chain recombines TRBV11-3 with TRBJ2-1, with TRBD1 as a possible D gene (5 bases). V was trimmed by 4 bases and J by 3 bases, leaving 13 bases between them. Germline V gene sequence: CDR1 SGHNT, CDR2 YENEEA. The CDR3 sequence is 15 residues long. This chain's CDR3 is CASSSPGSYYNEQFF. In nucleotides, the CDR3 is TGTGCCAGCAGCTCCCCAGGGTCGTACTACAATGAGCAGTTCTTC.

This clone appeared once. The chain uses TRBV18 and TRBJ1-1; D perhaps matches TRBD1 (5 bases). The CDR3 extends over 15 amino acids. Germline V gene sequence: CDR1 KGHSH, CDR2 LQKENI. V was clipped by 0 bases and J by 1 base, with 9 bases between them. CDR3 nucleotides: TGTGCCAGCTCACCACCCGCAGGGCCGAACACTGAAGCTTTCTTT. It is translated as CASSPPAGPNTEAFF.

The rearrangement uses TRBV6-5 and TRBJ1-2; a weak D match, TRBD1 (6 bases). CDR1 is MNHEY and CDR2 is SVGAGI in the germline V gene. Trimming pared 0 bases from V and 1 base from J, leaving 12 bases between. This CDR3 is 16 amino acids long. The CDR3 loop reads CASSYSIQGINYGYTF. The CDR3 coding sequence is TGTGCCAGCAGTTACTCGATCCAGGGGATTAACTATGGCTACACCTTC.

This rearrangement joins TRBV2 to TRBJ2-7, with 9 bases identical to TRBD1. Germline CDR1 SNHLY, CDR2 FYNNEI. The trim removed 4 bases at V and 0 bases at J, leaving 10 bases unmatched. This CDR3 is built from 17 residues. The CDR3 here is CASSGTGARPGSYEQYF. CDR3 nucleotides: TGTGCCAGCAGTGGGACAGGGGCCAGGCCGGGCTCCTACGAGCAGTACTTC.

This chain connects TRBV5-1 to TRBJ2-1, with 10 positions matching TRBD2. In germline, CDR1 is SGHRS, CDR2 YFSETQ. The CDR3 has 17 residues. V trimming: 1 base; J trimming: 2 bases; junction bases outside the gene matches: 6. The CDR3 bases are TGCGCCAGCAGCTTGAAAATAGCGGGAGGCACCTACAATGAGCAGTTCTTC. It is translated as CASSLKIAGGTYNEQFF.

The chain has TRBV10-2 and TRBJ2-7, with D possibly matching TRBD1 (6 bases). V was pared by 3 bases and J by 3 bases, with 15 bases between. The CDR3 has 15 amino acids. Germline CDR1 is WSHSY and CDR2 is SAAADI. CDR3 sequence (DNA): TGCGCCAGCAGTGATGGTCAGGGGAATCTCTACGAGCAGTACTTC. This codes for CASSDGQGNLYEQYF.

The V and J genes are TRBV7-2 and TRBJ2-3, with D perhaps TRBD2 (5 bases). The germline gives CDR1 SGHTA, CDR2 FQGNSA. The CDR3 runs to 11 residues. Deletions cut 0 bases from V and 10 bases from J, with 5 bases between. CDR3: CASSLAGAQYF. The CDR3 DNA is TGTGCCAGCAGCTTAGCGGGAGCGCAGTATTTT.

The genes are TRBV5-1 and TRBJ2-6; D is uncertain. Between the trimmed V and J ends, which lost 1 base and 0 bases, there was a span of 8 bases. CDR1 is SGHRS, CDR2 YFSETQ, per germline. This CDR3 region has 16 residues. This chain's CDR3 is CASSLPPGSGANVLTF. The CDR3 nucleotides read TGCGCCAGCAGCTTGCCCCCAGGCTCTGGGGCCAACGTCCTGACTTTC.

J is TRBJ2-7 and V is TRBV18; possibly TRBD2 for D (6 bases). This CDR3 has 13 amino acids. CDR1 KGHSH and CDR2 LQKENI come from the germline V gene. Trimming took off 0 bases at V and 3 bases at J, with 6 bases between the two ends. The CDR3, as DNA: TGTGCCAGCTCACCACCGGGAGGCTACGAGCAGTACTTC. Residues: CASSPPGGYEQYF.

The rearrangement links TRBV9 to TRBJ1-6; no definite D call. CDR1 is SGDLS and CDR2 is YYNGEE in the germline V gene. The CDR3 runs 16 residues. Trimming took off 0 bases at V and 1 base at J, with 8 bases between the two ends. CDR3: CASSVGGKSYNSPLHF. The DNA of the CDR3 is TGTGCCAGCAGCGTAGGAGGGAAGTCCTATAATTCACCCCTCCACTTT.